This T cell receptor (beta chain) derives from a study of cytomegalovirus exposure and HLA in healthy donors (dated by TCRdb to about 2017). At the level of the whole study: According to a later analysis, the 120 or so validation repertoires were produced on the same platform as the roughly 600 repertoires of the first cohort. To predict cytomegalovirus infection status, the study combined high-throughput TCR immunosequencing, statistical association of individual TCRs with disease status, and machine learning. The study aimed to test whether cataloging public T cell receptors could reveal signatures of past pathogen exposure. Along with the approximately 700-subject first cohort, a separate validation cohort of over 90 different subjects was used. Here is what the overall study found, with its caveats: A later analysis had no HLA typing for the validation cohort, so co-occurrence there was scored across all 110 or so repertoires. The authors suggested that the approach could potentially be generalized to other disease states and immunological phenotypes. Of the cluster scores, roughly 93% were above 0 in a later analysis, which found that TCRs clustered in the first cohort also tended to co-occur in the 90 to 150 validation repertoires. A few of the identified cytomegalovirus-associated TCR beta chains were confirmed in vitro to be specific for cytomegalovirus antigens. In the study, some 160 TCR beta chains were listed as associated with cytomegalovirus. The classifier was reported to diagnose cytomegalovirus status with high specificity and sensitivity in both the original cohort and the validation cohort. While some public TCRs were present in many individuals, most TCR sequences turned up only very rarely across donors.

Libraries were built with the immunoSEQ multiplex PCR assay. The source study handled its data this way. To diagnose cytomegalovirus status from the catalog of TCR beta chain sequences, a statistical classification framework was built. This is the immuneACCESS table as TCRdb keeps it, with only in-frame sequences that have V and J called. A part of the clones is gone; compared with another copy, unresolved V genes explain less than half, and the rest is unexplained. Clonal size and the V and J genes are those of that table, whereas D and trimming came from the DNA. The table for this sample lists around 150,000 clones; 70% to 90% of them were counted only once. Of the sample, 2% to 2.5% falls within the top ten clones. A remark on this clone: The specificity of this receptor is unknown. Per-base quality was not reported, and no clone a single base away is much larger than it.

The CDR3 runs 14 residues from the cysteine to the phenylalanine. The entry retains the CDR3 DNA only, 42 bases that are in frame from base 1. The junction shows trimming of 3 bases on V and 4 bases on J, plus 12 bases between the germline ends. From a lookup of the germline V gene (reference sequence), CDR1 and CDR2 are LNHDA and SQIVND. Separate from the roughly 650-subject first cohort, the validation cohort of around 130 subjects was the group to which the donors belonged. The sequenced sample was PBMCs. The receptor was derived from a man aged 25-45 years in good health and CMV-seropositive. The chain is made from TRBV19 and TRBJ1-1; a tentative D match to TRBD1 spans 5 bases. The nucleotide sequence is TGTGCCAGTAGTATTGGTACAGGAGCCACTGAAGCTTTCTTT. This sequence encodes CASSIGTGATEAFF. This CDR3, with the reference TRBV19 and TRBJ1-1 proteins standing in past its ends, gives the full variable domain DGGITQSPKYLFRKEGQNVTLSCEQNLNHDAMYWYRQDPGQGLRLIYYSQIVNDFQKGDIAEGYSVSREKKESFPLTVTSAQKNPTAFYLCASSIGTGATEAFFGQGTRLTVV.